This is a list of T cell receptor beta chains from one sample in a study of shared clonotypes between healthy human individuals. Produced via immunoSEQ multiplex PCR; TCRdb's table is partial and in-frame only. The repertoire holds about half a million clones, 79% seen once, with approximately 12% in the top ten. Material: PBMCs. These receptors were taken from a woman in her 40s in good health. Some clones in this sample may be carry-over from other donors' samples. Each CDR3 is given with its conserved first and last residue. D genes are given only for firm matches. For some rows the clone size is stated as once, few or many, or as a class when expanded; others skip it.

cdr3_aa: CAISEGADNQPQHF
cdr3_nt: TGTGCCATCAGTGAGGGGGCGGACAATCAGCCCCAGCATTTT
v_call: TRBV10-3
j_call: TRBJ1-5
d_call: NA
clone_size: NA

cdr3_aa: CASSEWGLSSGNTIYF
cdr3_nt: TGTGCCAGCAGCGAGTGGGGGCTCTCCTCTGGAAACACCATATATTTT
v_call: TRBV11-2
j_call: TRBJ1-3
d_call: NA
clone_size: NA

cdr3_aa: CASSLGLDTTETQYF
cdr3_nt: TGTGCCAGCAGCTTAGGACTGGACACCACAGAGACCCAGTACTTC
v_call: TRBV7-2
j_call: TRBJ2-5
d_call: NA
clone_size: once

cdr3_aa: CASSPGTGQTQYF
cdr3_nt: TGTGCCAGCAGTCCCGGGACAGGGCAGACCCAGTACTTC
v_call: TRBV2
j_call: TRBJ2-5
d_call: TRBD1
clone_size: NA

cdr3_aa: CASSQGWTSGFSYWQYF
cdr3_nt: TGCGCCAGCAGCCAAGGGTGGACTAGCGGGTTCTCCTACTGGCAGTACTTC
v_call: TRBV4-1
j_call: TRBJ2-7
d_call: TRBD2
clone_size: NA

cdr3_aa: CASSGHVTEAFF
cdr3_nt: TGTGCCAGCAGTGGACATGTAACTGAAGCTTTCTTT
v_call: TRBV25-1
j_call: TRBJ1-1
d_call: NA
clone_size: NA

cdr3_aa: CASSGRGRNQPQHF
cdr3_nt: TGTGCCAGCAGTGGCCGGGGCCGCAATCAGCCCCAGCATTTT
v_call: TRBV6-5
j_call: TRBJ1-5
d_call: NA
clone_size: NA

cdr3_aa: CAISGTNYGYTF
cdr3_nt: TGTGCCATCAGCGGCACTAACTATGGCTACACCTTC
v_call: TRBV10-3
j_call: TRBJ1-2
d_call: NA
clone_size: NA

cdr3_aa: CASSQFLSAGASTGELFF
cdr3_nt: TGTGCCAGCAGCCAATTCCTCTCAGCGGGAGCCTCTACCGGGGAGCTGTTTTTT
v_call: TRBV5-5
j_call: TRBJ2-2
d_call: TRBD2
clone_size: once

cdr3_aa: CASSNRRETNYGYTF
cdr3_nt: TGTGCCAGCAGCAATCGGCGGGAAACTAACTATGGCTACACCTTC
v_call: TRBV2
j_call: TRBJ1-2
d_call: NA
clone_size: NA

cdr3_aa: CASSRLGGETYEQYF
cdr3_nt: TGTGCCAGCAGCCGATTGGGGGGCGAGACCTACGAGCAGTACTTC
v_call: TRBV7-2
j_call: TRBJ2-7
d_call: NA
clone_size: few

cdr3_aa: CASWASGKHNEQFF
cdr3_nt: TGTGCCAGCTGGGCTAGCGGGAAGCACAATGAGCAGTTCTTC
v_call: TRBV28
j_call: TRBJ2-1
d_call: TRBD2
clone_size: NA

cdr3_aa: CASSNVRWGGETQYF
cdr3_nt: TGTGCCAGCAGCAACGTCCGGTGGGGGGGTGAGACCCAGTACTTC
v_call: TRBV7-2
j_call: TRBJ2-5
d_call: TRBD2
clone_size: NA

cdr3_aa: CASSPPGTGAETQYF
cdr3_nt: TGTGCCAGCTCACCACCAGGGACAGGGGCGGAGACCCAGTACTTC
v_call: TRBV18
j_call: TRBJ2-5
d_call: TRBD1
clone_size: NA

cdr3_aa: CAWSGDRGNQPQHF
cdr3_nt: TGTGCCTGGAGTGGGGACAGGGGCAATCAGCCCCAGCATTTT
v_call: TRBV30
j_call: TRBJ1-5
d_call: TRBD1
clone_size: NA

cdr3_aa: CASSPISGIKETQYF
cdr3_nt: TGTGCCAGCAGTCCTATTAGCGGAATTAAAGAGACCCAGTACTTC
v_call: TRBV2
j_call: TRBJ2-5
d_call: NA
clone_size: NA

cdr3_aa: CASLRGTNTEAFF
cdr3_nt: TGTGCCAGTCTTCGGGGAACAAACACTGAAGCTTTCTTT
v_call: TRBV2
j_call: TRBJ1-1
d_call: NA
clone_size: NA

cdr3_aa: CAWSVPGLLSGANVLTF
cdr3_nt: TGTGCCTGGAGTGTACCGGGACTACTCTCTGGGGCCAACGTCCTGACTTTC
v_call: TRBV30
j_call: TRBJ2-6
d_call: TRBD2
clone_size: NA

cdr3_aa: CASSQSGSGEPYNEQFF
cdr3_nt: TGCGCCAGCAGCCAAAGTGGTAGCGGTGAGCCTTACAATGAGCAGTTCTTC
v_call: TRBV4-3
j_call: TRBJ2-1
d_call: NA
clone_size: few

cdr3_aa: CASSRPGGWQYF
cdr3_nt: TGTGCCAGCAGTCGACCAGGGGGGTGGCAGTACTTC
v_call: TRBV6-5
j_call: TRBJ2-7
d_call: NA
clone_size: few

cdr3_aa: CASSSQTGRTTYEQYF
cdr3_nt: TGTGCCAGCAGTTCTCAGACAGGGCGGACCACCTACGAGCAGTACTTC
v_call: TRBV6-6
j_call: TRBJ2-7
d_call: TRBD1
clone_size: NA

cdr3_aa: CASSLGSDPGTEAFF
cdr3_nt: TGTGCCAGCAGCTTAGGCTCGGATCCGGGGACTGAAGCTTTCTTT
v_call: TRBV7-2
j_call: TRBJ1-1
d_call: NA
clone_size: NA

cdr3_aa: CASSVGPTNEKLFF
cdr3_nt: TGTGCCAGCAGCGTAGGTCCCACTAATGAAAAACTGTTTTTT
v_call: TRBV9
j_call: TRBJ1-4
d_call: NA
clone_size: NA

cdr3_aa: CASSPGLVGVSGELFF
cdr3_nt: TGCGCCAGCAGCCCGGGGCTAGTCGGAGTCTCCGGGGAGCTGTTTTTT
v_call: TRBV5-1
j_call: TRBJ2-2
d_call: NA
clone_size: few

cdr3_aa: CASAGTVNTGELFF
cdr3_nt: TGTGCCAGTGCCGGGACAGTTAACACCGGGGAGCTGTTTTTT
v_call: TRBV19
j_call: TRBJ2-2
d_call: TRBD1
clone_size: NA

cdr3_aa: CASSVGEGNYGYTF
cdr3_nt: TGTGCCAGCAGTGTAGGAGAGGGGAACTATGGCTACACCTTC
v_call: TRBV6-6
j_call: TRBJ1-2
d_call: NA
clone_size: once

cdr3_aa: CASSQGLQETQYF
cdr3_nt: TGTGCCAGCAGTCAAGGGCTACAGGAGACCCAGTACTTC
v_call: TRBV2
j_call: TRBJ2-5
d_call: NA
clone_size: NA